The text below deals with one T cell receptor beta chain. The antigen it recognizes is unknown. Base-call qualities are not available, and no considerably larger clone is one nucleotide away. Based on the germline V gene, the CDR1 and CDR2 sequences are KGHSH and LQKENI. V gives up 0 bases and J gives up 3 bases, and the segment between their germline ends measures 5 bases. Inclusive of the bounding cysteine and phenylalanine, the CDR3 is 13 residues long. Only CDR3 DNA is held: 39 bases, read in frame from base 1. The immunoSEQ Assay, a bias-controlled multiplex PCR, was used to amplify TCRbeta CDR3 regions from genomic DNA. The authors' analysis ran thus. Within the assay, amplification of reference gene primers was used to estimate how many nucleated cells each sample contained. Sequence reads were collapsed and filtered to measure the absolute abundance of every unique TCRbeta CDR3 rearrangement. For each sample, productive Simpson clonality was calculated as the square root of Simpson's diversity index across productive rearrangements. TCRdb retrieved this table from immuneACCESS and kept in-frame rearrangements only. Not all clones are present; in checked studies, unresolved V genes account for under half, and no reason is known for the remainder. D and trimming were read from the DNA, whereas the V and J calls and clone size are those reported in that table. The sample yields 250,000 to 350,000 clones; around 87% were counted once. The top ten clonotypes cover 7.8% of the sample.

These data originate in a study of blood T cell repertoires in COVID-19 (dated by TCRdb to 2018 to 2020). Notes on the research overall: Collaborator samples came from the United States, Italy and Spain and covered acute and convalescent phases of COVID-19. The prospective study material was composed of cDNA or gDNA derived from T cells, B-cell-depleted T cells, or PBMCs. Nearly every sample came with metadata listing a de-identified subject ID, COVID-19 status, age in years and sex. The dataset comprised deeply sampled blood TCRbeta repertoires from subjects exposed to, actively infected with, or recovered from COVID-19. Where available, HLA class I and class II types were taken from metadata supplied by the sample provider and were not determined by assay-based typing. The repertoires were released in a freely available public database intended as a resource for research on the immune response to SARS-CoV-2. Samples were obtained from the ongoing ImmuneRACE study (first 160 participants) and from 1,000 to 1,500 subjects provided by 6 global collaborators.

Samples from volunteer blood donors who had recovered from COVID-19 were contributed by a second Seattle source. Collaborating institutions collected whole blood in K2EDTA tubes following their own protocols. For TCRbeta analysis, collaborators shipped samples in one of three forms: frozen whole blood, isolated PBMCs, or DNA extracted from either of those sample types. General study outcomes and caveats: Clinical and demographic metadata were provided uncurated, with the amount varying by source and participant.

The sequence was collected from a woman in her 50s who had recovered from COVID-19. Material for sequencing was peripheral blood. This chain is built from TRBV18 and TRBJ1-2; the D segment could be TRBD1, given 5 matching bases. The CDR3: CASSPPTDYGYTF. The nucleotide sequence reads TGTGCCAGCTCACCACCGACAGACTATGGCTACACCTTC.